The entry below gives a single T cell receptor beta chain sequence along with its context. Its matching antigen is unknown. The data were taken from a study of cytomegalovirus exposure and HLA in healthy donors. Findings of the study overall: Many donors carried some public TCRs, although rarity characterized most TCR sequences. Cytomegalovirus-associated TCR beta chains were listed, numbering over 150.

Separate from the roughly 670-subject first cohort, the 120-subject validation cohort was the one that the donors belonged to. The V end was cut by 4 bases, the J end by 2 bases, with 9 bases between. The CDR3 runs 14 residues. Looked up from germline, CDR1 is SGHAT and CDR2 is FQNNGV. Sequencing used immunoSEQ multiplex PCR; TCRdb keeps in-frame clones, though not all of them. The data show some 190,000 clones, around nine tenths seen once. The source is a man aged 30 to 39 in good health and CMV-seropositive. The rearrangement links TRBV11-2 to TRBJ2-1; D may match TRBD1 or TRBD2 (5 bases each). The sequenced sample was PBMCs. CDR3 sequence: CASSYRGPYNEQFF. CDR3 in DNA: TGTGCCAGCAGCTACCGGGGACCCTACAATGAGCAGTTCTTC.